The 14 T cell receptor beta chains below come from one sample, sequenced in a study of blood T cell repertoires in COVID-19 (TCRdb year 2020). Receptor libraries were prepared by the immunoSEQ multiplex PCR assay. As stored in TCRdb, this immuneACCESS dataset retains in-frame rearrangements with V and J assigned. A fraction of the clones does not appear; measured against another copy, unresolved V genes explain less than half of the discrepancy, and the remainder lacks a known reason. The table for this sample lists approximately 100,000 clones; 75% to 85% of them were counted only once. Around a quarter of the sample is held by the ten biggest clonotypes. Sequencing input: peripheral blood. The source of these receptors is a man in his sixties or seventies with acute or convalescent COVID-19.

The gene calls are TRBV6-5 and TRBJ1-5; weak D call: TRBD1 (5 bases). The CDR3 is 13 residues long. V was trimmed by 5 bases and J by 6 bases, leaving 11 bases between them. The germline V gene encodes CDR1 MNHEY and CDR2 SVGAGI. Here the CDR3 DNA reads TGTGCCAGCAGTACAGGATTGTCTCAGCCCCAGCATTTT. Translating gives CASSTGLSQPQHF.

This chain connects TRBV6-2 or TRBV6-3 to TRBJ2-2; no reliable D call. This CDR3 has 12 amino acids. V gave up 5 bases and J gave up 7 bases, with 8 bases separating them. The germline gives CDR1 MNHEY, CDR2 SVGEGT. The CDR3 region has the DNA TGTGCCAGCAGTCCATCTATCGGGGAGCTGTTTTTT. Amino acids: CASSPSIGELFF.

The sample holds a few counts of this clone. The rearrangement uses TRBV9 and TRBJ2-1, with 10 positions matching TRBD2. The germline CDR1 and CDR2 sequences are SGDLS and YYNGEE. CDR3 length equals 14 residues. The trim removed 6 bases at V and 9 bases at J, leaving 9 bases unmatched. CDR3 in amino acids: CASTRLAGVREQFF. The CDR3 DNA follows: TGTGCCAGCACCAGGCTAGCGGGAGTTCGTGAGCAGTTCTTC.

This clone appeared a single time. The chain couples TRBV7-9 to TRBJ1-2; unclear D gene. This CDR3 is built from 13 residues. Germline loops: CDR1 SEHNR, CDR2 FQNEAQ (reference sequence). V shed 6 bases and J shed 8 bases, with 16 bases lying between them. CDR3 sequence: CASSFQRIQGYTF. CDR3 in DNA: TGTGCCAGCAGTTTTCAGCGGATTCAGGGCTACACCTTC.

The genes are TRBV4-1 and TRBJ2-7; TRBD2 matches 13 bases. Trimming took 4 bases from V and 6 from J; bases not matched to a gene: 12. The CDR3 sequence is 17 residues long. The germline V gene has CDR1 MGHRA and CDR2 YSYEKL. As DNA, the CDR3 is TGCGCCAGCAGCCCGGGACTAGCGGGACCCCGCCGACGCGAGCAGTACTTC. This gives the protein CASSPGLAGPRRREQYF.

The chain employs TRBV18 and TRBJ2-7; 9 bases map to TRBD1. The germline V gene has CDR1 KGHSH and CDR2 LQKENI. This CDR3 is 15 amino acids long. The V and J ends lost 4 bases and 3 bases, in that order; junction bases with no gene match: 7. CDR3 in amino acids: CASSHTGGAGYEQYF. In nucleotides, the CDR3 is TGTGCCAGCTCACACACAGGGGGCGCGGGCTACGAGCAGTACTTC.

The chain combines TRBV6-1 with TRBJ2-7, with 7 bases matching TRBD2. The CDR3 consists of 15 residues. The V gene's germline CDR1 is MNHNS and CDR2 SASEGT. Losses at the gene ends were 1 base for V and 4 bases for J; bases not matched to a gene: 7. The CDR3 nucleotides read TGTGCCAGCAGTGAAGGTGCGGGAGTGTTGTACGAGCAGTACTTC. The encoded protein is CASSEGAGVLYEQYF.

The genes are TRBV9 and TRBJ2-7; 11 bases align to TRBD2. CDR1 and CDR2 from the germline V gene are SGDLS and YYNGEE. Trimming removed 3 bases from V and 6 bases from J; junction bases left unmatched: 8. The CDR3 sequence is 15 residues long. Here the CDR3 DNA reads TGTGCCAGCAGCGAGGGAGGGCTAGCGGGAGGCGAGCAGTACTTC. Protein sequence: CASSEGGLAGGEQYF. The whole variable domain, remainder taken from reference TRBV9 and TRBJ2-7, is DSGVTQTPKHLITATGQRVTLRCSPRSGDLSVYWYQQSLDQGLQFLIQYYNGEERAKGNILERFSAQQFPDLHSELNLSSLELGDSALYFCASSEGGLAGGEQYFGPGTRLTVT.

CDR3 DNA: TGTGCCAGCAGCCCCAACAGGGGGTACAATGAGCAGTTCTTC. Its translation is CASSPNRGYNEQFF. The chain couples TRBV9 to TRBJ2-1, with 8 bases matching TRBD1. V lost 4 bases and J lost 4; bases outside the gene matches: 4. This CDR3 contains 14 residues. Per germline, CDR1 SGDLS and CDR2 YYNGEE.

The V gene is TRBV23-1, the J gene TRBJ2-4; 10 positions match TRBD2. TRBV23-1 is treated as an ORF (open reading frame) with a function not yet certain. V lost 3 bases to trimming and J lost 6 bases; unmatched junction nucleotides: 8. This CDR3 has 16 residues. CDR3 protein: CASSQRAGGPRNIQYF. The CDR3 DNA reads TGCGCCAGCAGTCAGCGAGCGGGAGGGCCCAGAAACATTCAGTACTTC.

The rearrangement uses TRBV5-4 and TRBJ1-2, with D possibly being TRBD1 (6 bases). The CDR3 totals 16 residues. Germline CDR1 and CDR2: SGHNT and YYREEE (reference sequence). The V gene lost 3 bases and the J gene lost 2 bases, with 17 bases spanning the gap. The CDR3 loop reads CASSSEGGGLNYGYTF. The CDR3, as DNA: TGTGCCAGCAGCTCGGAAGGGGGGGGCTTGAACTATGGCTACACCTTC.

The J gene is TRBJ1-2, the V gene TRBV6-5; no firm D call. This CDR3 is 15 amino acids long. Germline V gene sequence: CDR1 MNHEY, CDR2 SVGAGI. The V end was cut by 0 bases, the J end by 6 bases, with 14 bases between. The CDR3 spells CASSYSRGQGDGYTF. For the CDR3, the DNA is TGTGCCAGCAGTTACTCCCGGGGTCAAGGAGATGGCTACACCTTC.

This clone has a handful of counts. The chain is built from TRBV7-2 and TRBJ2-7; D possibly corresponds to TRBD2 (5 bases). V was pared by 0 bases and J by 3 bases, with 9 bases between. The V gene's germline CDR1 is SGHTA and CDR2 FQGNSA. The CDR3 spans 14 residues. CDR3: CASSLAGELYEQYF. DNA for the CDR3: TGTGCCAGCAGCTTAGCGGGAGAACTCTACGAGCAGTACTTC.

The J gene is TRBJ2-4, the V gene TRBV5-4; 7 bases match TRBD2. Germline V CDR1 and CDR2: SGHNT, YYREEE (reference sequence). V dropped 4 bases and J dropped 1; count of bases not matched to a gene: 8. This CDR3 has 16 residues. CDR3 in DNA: TGTGCCAGCAGCCCCGGTAGCGGGTCTGCCAAAAACATTCAGTACTTC. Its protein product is CASSPGSGSAKNIQYF.